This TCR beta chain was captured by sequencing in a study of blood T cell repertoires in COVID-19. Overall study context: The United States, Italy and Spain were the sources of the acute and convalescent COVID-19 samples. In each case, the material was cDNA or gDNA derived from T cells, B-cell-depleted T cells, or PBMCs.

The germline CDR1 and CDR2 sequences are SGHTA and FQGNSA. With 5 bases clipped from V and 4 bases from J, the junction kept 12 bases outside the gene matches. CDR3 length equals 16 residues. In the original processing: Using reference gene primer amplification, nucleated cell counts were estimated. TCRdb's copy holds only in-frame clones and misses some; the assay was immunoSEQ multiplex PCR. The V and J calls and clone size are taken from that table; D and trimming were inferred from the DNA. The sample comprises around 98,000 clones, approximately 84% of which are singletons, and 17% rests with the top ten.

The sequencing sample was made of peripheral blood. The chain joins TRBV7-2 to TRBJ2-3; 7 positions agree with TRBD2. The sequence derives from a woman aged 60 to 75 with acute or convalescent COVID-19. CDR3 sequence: CASSPGPAGYADTQYF. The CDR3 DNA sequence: TGTGCCAGCAGCCCTGGGCCAGCGGGGTATGCAGATACGCAGTATTTT.